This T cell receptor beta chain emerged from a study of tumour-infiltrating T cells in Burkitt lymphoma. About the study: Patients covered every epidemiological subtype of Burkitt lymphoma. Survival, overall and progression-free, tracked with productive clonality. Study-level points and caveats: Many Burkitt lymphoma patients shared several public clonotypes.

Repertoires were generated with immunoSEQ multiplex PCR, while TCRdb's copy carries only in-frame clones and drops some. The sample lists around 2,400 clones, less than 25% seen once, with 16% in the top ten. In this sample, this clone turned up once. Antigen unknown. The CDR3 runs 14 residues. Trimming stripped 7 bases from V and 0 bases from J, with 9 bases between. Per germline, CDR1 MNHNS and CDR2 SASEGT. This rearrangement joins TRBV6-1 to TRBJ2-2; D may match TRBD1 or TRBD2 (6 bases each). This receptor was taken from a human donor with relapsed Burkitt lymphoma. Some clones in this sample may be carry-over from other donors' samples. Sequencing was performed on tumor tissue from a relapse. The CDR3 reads CASNRGPNTGELFF. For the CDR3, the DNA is TGTGCCAGCAATCGGGGGCCGAACACCGGGGAGCTGTTTTTT.